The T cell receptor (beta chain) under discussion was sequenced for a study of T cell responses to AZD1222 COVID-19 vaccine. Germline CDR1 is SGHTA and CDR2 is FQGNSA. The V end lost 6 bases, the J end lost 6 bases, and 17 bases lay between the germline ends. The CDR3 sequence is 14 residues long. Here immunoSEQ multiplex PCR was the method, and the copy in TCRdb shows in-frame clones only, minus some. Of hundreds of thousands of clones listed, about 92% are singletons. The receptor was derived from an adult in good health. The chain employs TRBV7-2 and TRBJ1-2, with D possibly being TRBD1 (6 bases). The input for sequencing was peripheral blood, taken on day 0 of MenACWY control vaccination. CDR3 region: CASSSGFGGNGYTF. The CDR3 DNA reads TGTGCCAGCAGTTCCGGGTTCGGGGGCAATGGCTACACCTTC.